This T cell receptor (beta chain) was documented in a study of cytomegalovirus exposure and HLA in healthy donors. Whole-study results and caveats: A later analysis associated under 20,000 TCR beta sequences with HLA alleles at a 0.05 false discovery rate.

PCR employed 60 Vbeta and 13 Jbeta primers. Generated by immunoSEQ multiplex PCR, the TCRdb table keeps only in-frame clones and is missing some. Among about 140,000 clones, roughly 9.4% were seen once, and the ten largest hold 1.8%. For this clone: Its antigen is unidentified.

Germline assignment: CDR1 SNHLY and CDR2 FYNNEI. The CDR3 runs 14 residues. Trimming removed 6 bases from V and 7 bases from J; junction bases left unmatched: 8. This clonotype originated in a male donor in good health and CMV-seronegative. Source material: PBMCs. The chain recombines TRBV2 with TRBJ1-5, with 8 bases identical to TRBD1. The CDR3 DNA is TGTGCCAGCAGGGACAGGGTAAGAGGGCAGCCCCAGCATTTT. Translated, it gives CASRDRVRGQPQHF. Complete variable domain (other parts from reference TRBV2 and TRBJ1-5): EPEVTQTPSHQVTQMGQEVILRCVPISNHLYFYWYRQILGQKVEFLVSFYNNEISEKSEIFDDQFSVERPDGSNFTLKIRSTKLEDSAMYFCASRDRVRGQPQHFGDGTRLSIL.